The 16 T cell receptor beta chains reported below all come from one sample, sequenced in a study of CD8 T cells in Susac syndrome. RNA totalling about 0.45 to 1 ug underwent reverse transcription with random hexamers. TCRdb reprocessed the immunoSEQ multiplex PCR reads via MiXCR and lists one record per CDR3 protein. The profile shows approximately 140,000 distinct CDR3 sequences, 85% to 95% of them singletons. The sequenced sample consisted of CD4+ T cells from PBMCs. These receptor sequences come from a human donor with multiple sclerosis.

CDR3 coding DNA: TGTGCCAGCAGCGTAGGGACGCCGGGGACTGAAGCTTTCTTT. It translates to CASSVGTPGTEAFF. V is TRBV9 and J is TRBJ1-1; D is unresolved. The CDR3 totals 14 residues. The V end lost 0 bases, the J end lost 5 bases, and 11 bases lay between the germline ends. The germline gives CDR1 SGDLS, CDR2 YYNGEE.

This clonotype was seen a single time. The chain carries TRBV7-2 and TRBJ2-5; 8 nucleotides match TRBD1. The CDR3 is 16 amino acids. After removal of 4 bases from V and 2 bases from J, the junction contained 9 bases not matched to a gene. Germline CDR1 is SGHTA and CDR2 is FQGNSA. CDR3 in amino acids: CASSSGQGWGQETQYF. Here the CDR3 DNA reads TGTGCCAGCAGCTCCGGACAGGGTTGGGGGCAAGAGACCCAGTACTTC.

CDR3 DNA sequence: TGTGCCAGTAACCACCCGATCTCTGGAAACACCATATATTTT. It codes for CASNHPISGNTIYF. V usage is TRBV19 and J usage is TRBJ1-3; D is unclear. Trimming removed 7 bases from V and 0 bases from J, with 10 bases in between. The CDR3 extends over 14 amino acids. The germline CDR1 and CDR2 sequences are LNHDA and SQIVND (reference sequence).

The CDR3 protein is CATSRSLTSGGLQETQYF. The CDR3 region has the DNA TGTGCCACCAGCAGATCACTTACTAGCGGGGGCTTGCAAGAGACCCAGTACTTC. The J gene is TRBJ2-5, the V gene TRBV15; 11 nucleotides match TRBD2. With 2 bases clipped from V and 2 bases from J, the junction kept 10 bases outside the gene matches. CDR3 length equals 18 residues. Germline CDR1 and CDR2: LNHNV and YYDKDF (reference sequence).

The J gene is TRBJ1-5, the V gene TRBV20-1; D possibly corresponds to TRBD1 (6 bases). The length of the CDR3 is 15 residues. Looked up from germline, CDR1 is DFQATT and CDR2 is SNEGSKA (reference sequence). The V end was cut by 1 base, the J end by 3 bases, with 13 bases between. Written as DNA, the CDR3 is TGCAGTGCTAGAGGAAAGGGGGGAGACAATCAGCCCCAGCATTTT. Residues: CSARGKGGDNQPQHF.

V usage is TRBV2 and J usage is TRBJ2-6, with a possible D match to TRBD2 (5 bases). Germline V gene data show CDR1 as SNHLY and CDR2 as FYNNEI. V was clipped by 6 bases and J by 0 bases, with 9 bases between them. CDR3 size: 15 residues. CDR3 nucleotide sequence: TGTGCCAGCAGAACTAGTCGCTCTGGGGCCAACGTCCTGACTTTC. Protein: CASRTSRSGANVLTF.

V is TRBV27 and J is TRBJ1-2; 7 bases agree with TRBD1. This CDR3 has 15 residues. CDR1 and CDR2 from the germline V gene are MNHEY and SMNVEV (reference sequence). Trimming removed 6 bases from V and 1 base from J; junction bases left unmatched: 8. The CDR3 DNA is TGTGCCAGCAGCCATTCCGGGACAGTTAACTATGGCTACACCTTC. This codes for CASSHSGTVNYGYTF.

The chain recombines TRBV7-9 with TRBJ2-5, with D hard to call. V was trimmed by 2 bases and J by 2 bases, leaving 12 bases between them. The CDR3 loop spans 15 amino acids. Germline CDR1 and CDR2: SEHNR and FQNEAQ (reference sequence). This chain's CDR3 is CASSLNFGSQETQYF. Written as DNA, the CDR3 is TGTGCCAGCAGCTTAAATTTTGGCAGTCAAGAGACCCAGTACTTC.

The chain uses TRBV20-1 and TRBJ1-1; tentative D call: TRBD1 (5 bases). Germline CDR1 reads DFQATT; CDR2 reads SNEGSKA (reference sequence). There are 14 residues in the CDR3. V lost 0 bases, J lost 3 bases, and 11 bases lay in between. The CDR3 loop reads CSARDRQGHTEAFF. The DNA of the CDR3 is TGCAGTGCTAGAGATCGCCAGGGCCACACTGAAGCTTTCTTT.

This chain links TRBV28 with TRBJ2-1; 7 bases align to TRBD1. This CDR3 has 15 residues. The J segment lost 4 bases and the V segment lost 5 bases, leaving 8 bases of the junction unmatched. The V gene's germline CDR1 is MDHEN and CDR2 SYDVKM. CDR3 bases: TGTGCCAGCAGTCTACAGGGGCGTCTTTACAATGAGCAGTTCTTC. This gives the protein CASSLQGRLYNEQFF.

J is TRBJ1-2 and V is TRBV29-1, with D uncertain. CDR3 length: 12 amino acids. Trimming took off 3 bases at V and 1 base at J, with 6 bases between the two ends. Looked up from germline, CDR1 is SQVTM and CDR2 is ANQGSEA. The CDR3 loop is CSVESSNYGYTF. The CDR3 DNA sequence: TGCAGCGTTGAGTCTAGTAACTATGGCTACACCTTC.

This chain connects TRBV3-1 to TRBJ1-1, with D uncertain. CDR1 is LGHDT and CDR2 is YNNKEL in the germline V gene (reference sequence). The CDR3 is 13 amino acids. Trimming took off 1 base at V and 5 bases at J, with 8 bases between the two ends. The CDR3 coding sequence is TGTGCCAGCAGCCAAGGATTATCGACTGAAGCTTTCTTT. Its translation: CASSQGLSTEAFF.

V and J are TRBV18 and TRBJ1-1; 8 bases align to TRBD1. Trimming took 3 bases from V and 2 from J; bases not matched to a gene: 5. Germline CDR1 KGHSH, CDR2 LQKENI. The CDR3 is made up of 15 amino acids. CDR3: CASSPARGQNTEAFF. CDR3 DNA: TGTGCCAGCTCACCCGCCAGGGGGCAAAACACTGAAGCTTTCTTT.

The chain's CDR3 is CASSLRDYTDTQYF. CDR3 sequence (DNA): TGTGCCAGCAGCTTAAGGGATTACACAGATACGCAGTATTTT. This chain connects TRBV7-2 to TRBJ2-3, with D uncertain. CDR3 size: 14 residues. Germline V CDR1 and CDR2: SGHTA, FQGNSA. The V and J ends lost 2 bases and 2 bases respectively, with 8 bases between them. The entire variable domain, with the rest obtained from reference TRBV7-2 and TRBJ2-3, is as follows: GAGVSQSPSNKVTEKGKDVELRCDPISGHTALYWYRQSLGQGLEFLIYFQGNSAPDKSGLPSDRFSAERTGGSVSTLTIQRTQQEDSAVYLCASSLRDYTDTQYFGPGTRLTVL.

The chain recombines TRBV23-1 with TRBJ1-5; D gene unclear. TRBV23-1 is an ORF, and what it does is uncertain. Trimming stripped 3 bases from V and 0 bases from J, with 6 bases between. The CDR3 loop spans 14 amino acids. The CDR3 reads CASSHDNSNQPQHF. In DNA, the CDR3 is TGCGCCAGCAGTCACGATAATAGCAATCAGCCCCAGCATTTT.

The rearrangement uses TRBV30 and TRBJ2-3; no reliable D call. This CDR3 has 13 residues. Trimming cost V 1 base and J 1 base, with 6 bases left between them. Per germline, CDR1 GTSNPN and CDR2 SVGIG (reference sequence). CDR3 amino acids: CAWSGTRTDTQYF. In nucleotides, the CDR3 is TGTGCCTGGAGTGGAACCCGCACAGATACGCAGTATTTT.